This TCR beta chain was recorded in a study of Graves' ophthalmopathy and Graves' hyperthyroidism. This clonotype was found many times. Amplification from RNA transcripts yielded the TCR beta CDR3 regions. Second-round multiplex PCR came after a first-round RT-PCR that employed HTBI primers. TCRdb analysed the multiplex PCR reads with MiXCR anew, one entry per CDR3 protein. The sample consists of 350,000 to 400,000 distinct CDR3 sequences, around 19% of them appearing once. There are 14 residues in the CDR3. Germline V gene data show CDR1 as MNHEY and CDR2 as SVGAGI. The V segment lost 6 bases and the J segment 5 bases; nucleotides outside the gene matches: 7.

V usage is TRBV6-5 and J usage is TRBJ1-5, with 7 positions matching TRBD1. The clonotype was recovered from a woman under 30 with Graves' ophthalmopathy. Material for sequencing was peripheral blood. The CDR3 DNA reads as TGTGCCAGCAGGCGAACAGGGGATTATCAGCCCCAGCATTTT. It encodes CASRRTGDYQPQHF.